The 23 T cell receptor beta chains in this list originate from one sample, sequenced in a study of shared clonotypes between healthy human individuals. TCRdb's copy holds only in-frame clones and misses some; the assay was immunoSEQ multiplex PCR. The sample lists roughly 1,000,000 clones, about 84% occurring once. Specimen: memory CD4+ T cells from PBMCs. The subset here: CD45RA-negative fraction. These receptors originate from a young man in good health. Some clones in this sample may be carry-over from other donors' samples.

V and J are TRBV5-8 and TRBJ2-1, with 10 bases identical to TRBD2. Germline V gene lookup returns CDR1 SGHTS and CDR2 YDEGEE. The CDR3 is 15 amino acids. The V and J ends lost 4 bases and 8 bases, in that order; junction bases with no gene match: 9. CDR3 region: CASSQGTSARDEQFF. CDR3 DNA: TGTGCCAGCAGCCAGGGGACTAGCGCAAGGGATGAGCAGTTCTTC.

The V and J genes are TRBV21-1 and TRBJ2-4; the D call in the table, TRBD1, was not verified against the DNA. TRBV21-1 represents a pseudogene. CDR3 length equals 15 residues. The CDR3 region has the DNA TGTGCCAGCAGCTCCACGACAGGGGGCGGAAACATTCAGTACTTC. Protein sequence: CASSSTTGGGNIQYF.

This clone was recorded many times. This sequence joins TRBV5-1 and TRBJ2-1; 11 bases agree with TRBD2. Germline loops: CDR1 SGHRS, CDR2 YFSETQ. The CDR3 loop spans 15 amino acids. J was trimmed by 7 bases and V by 3 bases; bases with no gene match: 6. CDR3 nucleotides: TGCGCCAGCAGCTCATTAGCGGGAGGGTGGAATGAGCAGTTCTTC. Encoded protein: CASSSLAGGWNEQFF.

This chain connects TRBV2 to TRBJ1-1, with a possible D match to TRBD1 (5 bases). The CDR3 consists of 14 residues. V lost 6 bases and J lost 5, with 16 bases in between. Looked up from germline, CDR1 is SNHLY and CDR2 is FYNNEI. In DNA form, the CDR3 reads TGTGCCAGCAGCGTCGTTAGGGAGGGGACTGAAGCTTTCTTT. Translating it yields CASSVVREGTEAFF.

The chain combines TRBV6-4 with TRBJ1-5; D remains ambiguous. The V end lost 3 bases, the J end lost 2 bases, and 5 bases lay between the germline ends. This CDR3 contains 13 residues. Germline loops: CDR1 MRHNA, CDR2 SNTAGT. CDR3 residues: CASSETGNQPQHF. The CDR3 bases are TGTGCCAGCAGTGAGACGGGCAATCAGCCCCAGCATTTT.

The chain employs TRBV7-6 and TRBJ2-1, with 8 bases fitting TRBD2. V was pared by 3 bases and J by 5 bases, with 3 bases of the junction left unmatched. This CDR3 contains 14 residues. The germline gives CDR1 SGHVS, CDR2 FNYEAQ. The CDR3 loop reads CASSFSGINNEQFF. The DNA of the CDR3 is TGTGCCAGCAGCTTTAGCGGGATTAACAATGAGCAGTTCTTC.

The chain links TRBV6-6 to TRBJ2-1; 8 bases match TRBD2. V trimming: 0 bases; J trimming: 6 bases; junction bases outside the gene matches: 7. There are 16 residues in the CDR3. Germline CDR1 reads MNHNY; CDR2 reads SVGAGI (reference sequence). The CDR3 bases are TGTGCCAGCAGTTACTCGAGAGGGAGCGGGGGCAATGAGCAGTTCTTC. Its protein is CASSYSRGSGGNEQFF.

This clone was observed once. J is TRBJ2-2 and V is TRBV6-1, with D perhaps TRBD1 (5 bases). V gave up 11 bases and J gave up 5 bases, with 12 bases separating them. The V gene's germline CDR1 is MNHNS and CDR2 SASEGT. CDR3 size: 12 residues. CDR3 DNA: TGTGCCCTGGGCAGGGTGACCGGGGAGCTGTTTTTT. Residues: CALGRVTGELFF.

This sequence joins TRBV18 and TRBJ2-5; D not resolved. Trimming left V 3 bases short and J 5 bases short, with 13 bases between. The CDR3 loop spans 14 amino acids. The germline V gene encodes CDR1 KGHSH and CDR2 LQKENI. CDR3 amino acids: CASSPSTPRETQYF. In DNA, the CDR3 is TGTGCCAGCTCACCCTCGACTCCTCGGGAGACCCAGTACTTC.

In this sample, this clone turned up many times. The chain couples TRBV4-2 to TRBJ2-5; perhaps TRBD2 as D (7 bases). This CDR3 has 18 amino acids. Germline values: CDR1 LGHNA, CDR2 YNFKEQ. V was pared by 0 bases and J by 5 bases, with 22 bases between. The CDR3 region is CASSQETQHRRGGETQYF. CDR3 nucleotide sequence: TGTGCCAGCAGCCAAGAGACCCAGCACAGAAGGGGGGGGGAGACCCAGTACTTC.

This clone occurred once. With a far larger clone one base away, a read error is the likely cause. The sample contains more than one DNA sequence encoding this CDR3. The CDR3 coding sequence is TGTGCCAGCAGCTTAGATAATCAGCCCCAGCATTTT. Protein product: CASSLDNQPQHF. V is TRBV11-2 and J is TRBJ1-5; the D is unclear. The length of the CDR3 is 12 residues. With 0 bases removed from V and 4 bases from J, the gap between germline ends came to 1 base. CDR1 SGHAT and CDR2 FQNNGV come from the germline V gene.

CDR3 nucleotides: TGTGCCAGCAGCGCTAGCGGTAATGAGCAGTTCTTC. This codes for CASSASGNEQFF. This chain links TRBV11-2 with TRBJ2-1, with 7 bases aligning to TRBD2. CDR1 is SGHAT and CDR2 is FQNNGV in the germline V gene. There are 12 residues in the CDR3. V gave up 5 bases and J gave up 7 bases; unmatched junction bases: 2.

This clone has only a few counts. The chain carries TRBV7-3 and TRBJ2-6, with 8 bases identical to TRBD1. The CDR3 runs 17 residues. CDR1 is SGHTA and CDR2 is FQGTGA in the germline V gene. V was pared by 3 bases and J by 4 bases, with 8 bases of the junction left unmatched. CDR3 sequence: CASSFGQGGPGANVLTF. In DNA, the CDR3 is TGTGCCAGCAGCTTTGGACAGGGAGGCCCCGGGGCCAACGTCCTGACTTTC.

Worth noting for this clone: Because it lacks the conserved phenylalanine or tryptophan at the end, this CDR3 is likely a read error. It is unclear where the CDR3 begins or ends on the DNA, so no DNA is shown, and the CDR3 is as TCRdb lists it. The J gene is TRBJ1-3, the V gene TRBV6-1; whether TRBD1, the table's D call, matches the DNA was not checked. The CDR3 has 11 residues if both end residues are counted. Germline V gene sequence: CDR1 MNHNS, CDR2 SASEGT. CDR3 sequence reads: CASSEGPGHRL.

V is TRBV9 and J is TRBJ1-4; a possible D gene is TRBD1 (5 bases). This CDR3 is 14 amino acids long. Germline CDR1 reads SGDLS; CDR2 reads YYNGEE. Trimming took 3 bases from V and 10 from J, leaving 16 bases between them. The CDR3 here is CASSGVPGGGKLFF. The CDR3 DNA sequence: TGTGCCAGCAGCGGAGTGCCAGGCGGGGGAAAACTGTTTTTT. Full variable domain (rest looked up from reference TRBV9 and TRBJ1-4): DSGVTQTPKHLITATGQRVTLRCSPRSGDLSVYWYQQSLDQGLQFLIQYYNGEERAKGNILERFSAQQFPDLHSELNLSSLELGDSALYFCASSGVPGGGKLFFGSGTQLSVL.

The chain is built from TRBV6-5 and TRBJ2-3, with 13 bases that match TRBD2. CDR3 length equals 15 residues. J lost 8 bases, V lost 7 bases, and 9 bases had no gene match. Per germline, CDR1 MNHEY and CDR2 SVGAGI. CDR3 in amino acids: CASTGLAGVVLTQYF. The CDR3 DNA reads as TGTGCCAGCACCGGACTAGCGGGAGTCGTTCTTACGCAGTATTTT.

The gene calls are TRBV15 and TRBJ1-4, with 7 bases lining up with TRBD1. There are 14 residues in the CDR3. CDR1 and CDR2 (germline): LNHNV, YYDKDF (reference sequence). J lost 8 bases, V lost 2 bases, and 5 bases had no gene match. The CDR3 nucleotides read TGTGCCACCAGCAGACAGGGGGACGGCGAAAAACTGTTTTTT. Amino acid sequence: CATSRQGDGEKLFF.

There are a few counts of this clone. The same CDR3 also results from other DNA sequences found in this sample. V usage is TRBV7-9 and J usage is TRBJ1-4; 10 nucleotides line up with TRBD1. CDR3 length: 14 residues. V gave up 5 bases and J gave up 6 bases; unmatched junction bases: 3. The V gene's germline CDR1 is SEHNR and CDR2 FQNEAQ (reference sequence). The DNA of the CDR3 is TGTGCCAGCAGCCCGGGGACAGGGGATGAAAAACTGTTTTTT. Its translation is CASSPGTGDEKLFF. Full variable domain (missing parts from reference TRBV7-9 and TRBJ1-4): DTGVSQNPRHKITKRGQNVTFRCDPISEHNRLYWYRQTLGQGPEFLTYFQNEAQLEKSRLLSDRFSAERPKGSFSTLEIQRTEQGDSAMYLCASSPGTGDEKLFFGSGTQLSVL.

This clone was counted a single time. The DNA for the CDR3 is TGTGCCAGCAGAAGCTACCGGGACAACCACTACGAGCAGTACTTC. Protein product: CASRSYRDNHYEQYF. The genes are TRBV6-5 and TRBJ2-7; tentative D call: TRBD1 (6 bases). This CDR3 has 15 amino acids. The germline V and J ends were trimmed by 6 bases and 3 bases, with 18 bases remaining between them. Germline-derived CDR1 and CDR2 are MNHEY and SVGAGI.

This rearrangement joins TRBV25-1 to TRBJ1-4; 10 bases are shared with TRBD1. V was pared by 3 bases and J by 7 bases, with 5 bases of the junction left unmatched. This CDR3 is 15 amino acids long. Germline V CDR1 and CDR2: MGHDK, SYGVNS. CDR3 sequence: CASSDPGQGIEKLFF. For the CDR3, the DNA is TGTGCCAGCAGTGACCCGGGACAGGGGATTGAAAAACTGTTTTTT.

V usage is TRBV19 and J usage is TRBJ1-1, with D possibly being TRBD1 (5 bases). This CDR3 is built from 13 residues. V lost 8 bases and J 8 bases, leaving 18 bases between the germline ends. In germline, CDR1 is LNHDA, CDR2 SQIVND (reference sequence). The chain's CDR3 is CASSKEGWSEAFF. DNA of the CDR3: TGTGCCAGTTCTAAGGAGGGGTGGTCGGAAGCTTTCTTT.

V gene TRBV5-1 combines with J gene TRBJ2-7; 8 bases map to TRBD2. Germline trimming cut 3 bases from V and 3 bases from J; bases unmatched to any gene: 11. Germline CDR1 SGHRS, CDR2 YFSETQ. The CDR3 has 16 amino acids. The CDR3 region is CASSWAQAGDGYEQYF. The CDR3, as DNA: TGCGCCAGCAGCTGGGCCCAAGCGGGAGATGGCTACGAGCAGTACTTC.

This clone appeared a few times. The chain links TRBV11-2 to TRBJ2-2; 8 bases map to TRBD1. Germline lookup yields CDR1 SGHAT and CDR2 FQNNGV. The CDR3 is 13 amino acids. V lost 5 bases and J lost 7; bases outside the gene matches: 3. The chain's CDR3 is CASSPDRGGELFF. As DNA, the CDR3 is TGTGCCAGCAGCCCAGACAGGGGCGGGGAGCTGTTTTTT.